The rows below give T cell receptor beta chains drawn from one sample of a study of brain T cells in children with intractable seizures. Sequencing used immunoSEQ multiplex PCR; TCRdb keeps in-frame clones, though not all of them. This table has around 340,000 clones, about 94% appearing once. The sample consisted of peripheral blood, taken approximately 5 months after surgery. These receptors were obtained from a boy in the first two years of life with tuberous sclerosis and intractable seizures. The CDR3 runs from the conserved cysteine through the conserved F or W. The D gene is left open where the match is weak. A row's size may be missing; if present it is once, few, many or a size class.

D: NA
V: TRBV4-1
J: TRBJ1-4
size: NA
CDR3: CASSPFREGDEKLFF
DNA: TGCGCCAGCAGCCCCTTCCGGGAGGGAGATGAAAAACTGTTTTTT

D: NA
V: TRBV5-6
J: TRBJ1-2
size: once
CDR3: CASSLLWQENYGYTF
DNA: TGTGCCAGCAGCTTGTTATGGCAGGAGAACTATGGCTACACCTTC

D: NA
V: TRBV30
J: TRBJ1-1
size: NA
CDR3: CACGNTEAFF
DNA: TGTGCCTGTGGGAACACTGAAGCTTTCTTT

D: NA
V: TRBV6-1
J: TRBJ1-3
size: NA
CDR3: CASSEDMWGSGNTIYF
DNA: TGTGCCAGCAGTGAAGATATGTGGGGGTCTGGAAACACCATATATTTT

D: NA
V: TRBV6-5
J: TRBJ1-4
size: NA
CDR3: CASSPPGAVHEKLFF
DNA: TGTGCCAGCAGTCCTCCCGGGGCAGTTCATGAAAAACTGTTTTTT

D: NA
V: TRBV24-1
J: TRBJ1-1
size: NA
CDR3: CATSGGDTEAFF
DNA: TGTGCCACCAGTGGGGGGGACACTGAAGCTTTCTTT

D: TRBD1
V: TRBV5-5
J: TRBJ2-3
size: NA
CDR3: CASSWSGGGTDTQYF
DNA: TGTGCCAGCAGCTGGTCAGGGGGTGGGACAGATACGCAGTATTTT

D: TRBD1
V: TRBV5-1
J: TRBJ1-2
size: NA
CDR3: CASSIQGAYGYTF
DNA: TGCGCCAGCAGCATACAGGGGGCATACGGCTACACCTTC

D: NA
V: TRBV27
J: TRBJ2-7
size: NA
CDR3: CASSPGPAYEQYF
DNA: TGTGCCAGCAGCCCGGGACCGGCCTACGAGCAGTACTTC

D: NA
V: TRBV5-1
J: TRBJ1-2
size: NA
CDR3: CASSLGGAGYTF
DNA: TGCGCCAGCAGCTTGGGAGGGGCTGGCTACACCTTC

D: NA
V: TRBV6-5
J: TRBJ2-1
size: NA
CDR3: CAAAVLSYNEQFF
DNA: TGTGCCGCAGCGGTACTCTCCTACAATGAGCAGTTCTTC

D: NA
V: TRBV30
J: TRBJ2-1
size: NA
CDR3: CAWSGGAYNEQFF
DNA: TGTGCCTGGAGTGGGGGGGCCTACAATGAGCAGTTCTTC

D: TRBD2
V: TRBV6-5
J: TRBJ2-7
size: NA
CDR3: CASRRAGVFYEQYF
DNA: TGTGCCAGCAGGAGAGCGGGAGTGTTCTACGAGCAGTACTTC

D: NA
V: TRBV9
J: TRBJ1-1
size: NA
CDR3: CASSAYPDPNTEAFF
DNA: TGTGCCAGCAGCGCCTACCCAGACCCGAACACTGAAGCTTTCTTT

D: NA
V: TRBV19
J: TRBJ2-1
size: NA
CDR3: CATLDRYNEQFF
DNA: TGTGCCACGCTGGACCGCTACAATGAGCAGTTCTTC

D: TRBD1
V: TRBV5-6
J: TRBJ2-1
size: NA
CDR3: CASSSGGREQFF
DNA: TGTGCCAGCAGCTCAGGGGGACGTGAGCAGTTCTTC

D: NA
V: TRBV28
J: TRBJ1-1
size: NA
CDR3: CASSLGWTEAFF
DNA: TGTGCCAGCAGTCTAGGTTGGACTGAAGCTTTCTTT

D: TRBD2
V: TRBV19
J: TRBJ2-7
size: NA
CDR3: CASSNPETSGSYEQYF
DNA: TGTGCCAGTAGTAACCCCGAGACTAGCGGGAGTTACGAGCAGTACTTC

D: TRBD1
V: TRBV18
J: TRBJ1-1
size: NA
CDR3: CASSGDRPVTEAFF
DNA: TGTGCCAGCTCAGGGGACAGACCCGTCACTGAAGCTTTCTTT

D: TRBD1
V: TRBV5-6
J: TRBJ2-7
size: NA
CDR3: CASSLGTGGYEQYF
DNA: TGTGCCAGCAGCCTAGGGACAGGGGGCTACGAGCAGTACTTC

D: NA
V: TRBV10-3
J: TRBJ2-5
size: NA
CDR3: CAITQGLGSQETQYF
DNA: TGTGCCATCACACAGGGTTTGGGTAGCCAAGAGACCCAGTACTTC

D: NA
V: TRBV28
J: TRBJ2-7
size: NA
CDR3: CASSLSRQGGFSEQYF
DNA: TGTGCCAGCAGTTTATCCCGACAAGGGGGGTTCTCCGAGCAGTACTTC

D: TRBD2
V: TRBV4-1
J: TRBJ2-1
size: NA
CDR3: CASSPHGGRTYNEQFF
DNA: TGCGCCAGCAGCCCACACGGCGGGAGGACCTACAATGAGCAGTTCTTC

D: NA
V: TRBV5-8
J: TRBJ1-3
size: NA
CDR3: CASSLGTVGTGFGNTIYF
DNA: TGTGCCAGCAGCTTGGGGACAGTCGGAACAGGATTTGGAAACACCATATATTTT

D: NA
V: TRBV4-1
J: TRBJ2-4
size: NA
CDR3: CASSQDPRGWGKNIQYF
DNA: TGCGCCAGCAGCCAAGATCCCCGGGGTTGGGGCAAAAACATTCAGTACTTC

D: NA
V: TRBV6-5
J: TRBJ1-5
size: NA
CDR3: CASSYLTVPDQPQHF
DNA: TGTGCCAGCAGTTACCTTACGGTACCAGATCAGCCCCAGCATTTT

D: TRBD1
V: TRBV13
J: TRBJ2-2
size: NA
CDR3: CASRRDRTNTGELFF
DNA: TGTGCCAGCAGGAGGGACAGGACGAACACCGGGGAGCTGTTTTTT

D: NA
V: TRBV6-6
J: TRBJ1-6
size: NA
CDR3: CASSYEEGRSSPLHF
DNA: TGTGCCAGCAGTTACGAGGAAGGAAGAAGCTCACCCCTCCACTTT

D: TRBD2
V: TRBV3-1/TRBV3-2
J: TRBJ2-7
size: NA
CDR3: CASSRTSGNLEQYF
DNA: TGTGCCAGCAGCCGGACTAGCGGGAACCTGGAGCAGTACTTC

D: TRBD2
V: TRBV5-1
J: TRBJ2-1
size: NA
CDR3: CASRVGLAGGPSYNEQFF
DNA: TGCGCCAGCCGTGTGGGACTAGCGGGAGGGCCGTCCTACAATGAGCAGTTCTTC

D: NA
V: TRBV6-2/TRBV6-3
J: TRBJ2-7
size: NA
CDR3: CASSSADRAYEQYF
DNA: TGTGCCAGCAGCTCAGCCGACAGAGCCTACGAGCAGTACTTC

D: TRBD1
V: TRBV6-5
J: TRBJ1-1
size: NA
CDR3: CASSIATLQGLAFF
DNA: TGTGCCAGCAGTATCGCCACTTTACAGGGGTTGGCTTTCTTT

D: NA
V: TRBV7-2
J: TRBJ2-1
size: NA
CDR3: CASNLLVGLVNRYEQFF
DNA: TGTGCCAGCAACCTCCTCGTCGGGCTAGTTAACAGATATGAGCAGTTCTTC

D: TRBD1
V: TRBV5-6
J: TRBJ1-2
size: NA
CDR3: CASSLDRGTINYGYTF
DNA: TGTGCCAGCAGCCTGGACAGGGGAACAATTAACTATGGCTACACCTTC

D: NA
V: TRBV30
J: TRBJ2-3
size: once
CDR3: CAWSVVDTQYF
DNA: TGTGCCTGGAGTGTAGTCGATACGCAGTATTTT

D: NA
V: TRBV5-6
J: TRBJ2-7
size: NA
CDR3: CASSLGLYEQYF
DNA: TGTGCCAGCAGCTTGGGACTTTACGAGCAGTACTTC

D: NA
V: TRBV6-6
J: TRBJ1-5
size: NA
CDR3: CASSPTLTGGSNQPQHF
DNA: TGTGCCAGCAGTCCAACCCTGACAGGAGGGAGCAATCAGCCCCAGCATTTT

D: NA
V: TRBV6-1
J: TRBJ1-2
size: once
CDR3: CASSEAHGKPYGYTF
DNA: TGTGCCAGCAGTGAAGCGCACGGCAAACCCTATGGCTACACCTTC

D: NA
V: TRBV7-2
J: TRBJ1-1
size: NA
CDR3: CASSLGSGGARRAFF
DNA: TGTGCCAGCAGCTTAGGTTCGGGGGGCGCCCGGCGGGCTTTCTTT

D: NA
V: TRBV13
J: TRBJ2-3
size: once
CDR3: CASSRSTDTQYF
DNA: TGTGCCAGCAGCCGAAGCACAGATACGCAGTATTTT

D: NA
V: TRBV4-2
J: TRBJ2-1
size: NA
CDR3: CASSQWSRAGSSYNEQFF
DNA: TGTGCCAGCAGCCAATGGTCCCGGGCCGGCAGCTCCTACAATGAGCAGTTCTTC

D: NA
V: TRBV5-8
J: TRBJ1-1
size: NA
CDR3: CASSSVEAFF
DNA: TGTGCCAGCAGCTCAGTTGAAGCTTTCTTT

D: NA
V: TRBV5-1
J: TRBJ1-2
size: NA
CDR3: CASSLGGGLNYGYTF
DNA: TGCGCCAGCAGCTTGGGTGGGGGGCTGAACTATGGCTACACCTTC

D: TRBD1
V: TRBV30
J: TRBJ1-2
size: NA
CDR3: CAWSLTGGDGYTF
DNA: TGTGCCTGGAGTCTCACAGGGGGCGATGGCTACACCTTC

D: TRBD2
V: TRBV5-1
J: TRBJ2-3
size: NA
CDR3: CASSPSSGGPDTQYF
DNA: TGCGCCAGCAGCCCTTCGAGCGGGGGGCCAGATACGCAGTATTTT

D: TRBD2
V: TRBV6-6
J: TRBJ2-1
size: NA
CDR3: CASSYEAGGPHEQFF
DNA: TGTGCCAGCAGTTATGAAGCGGGGGGGCCCCATGAGCAGTTCTTC

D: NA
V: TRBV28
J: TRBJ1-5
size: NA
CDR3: CASSDEPQHF
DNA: TGTGCCAGCAGCGACGAGCCCCAGCATTTT

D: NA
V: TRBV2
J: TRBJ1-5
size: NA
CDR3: CASTGGQGDQPQHF
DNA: TGTGCCAGCACTGGGGGGCAAGGTGATCAGCCCCAGCATTTT

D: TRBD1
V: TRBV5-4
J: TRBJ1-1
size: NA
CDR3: CASSPSLDRGIGEAFF
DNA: TGTGCCAGCAGTCCTTCCCTTGACAGGGGGATAGGAGAAGCTTTCTTT

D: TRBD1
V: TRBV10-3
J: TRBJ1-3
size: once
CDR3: CAISVDRANSGNTIYF
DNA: TGTGCCATCAGTGTCGACAGGGCCAACTCTGGAAACACCATATATTTT

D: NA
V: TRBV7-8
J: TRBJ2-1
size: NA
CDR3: CASSFNPTGYNEQFF
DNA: TGTGCCAGCAGCTTCAACCCCACGGGGTACAATGAGCAGTTCTTC

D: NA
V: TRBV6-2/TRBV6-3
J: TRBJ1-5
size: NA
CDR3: CASSYRDNSNQPQHF
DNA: TGTGCCAGCAGTTACCGGGACAATAGCAATCAGCCCCAGCATTTT

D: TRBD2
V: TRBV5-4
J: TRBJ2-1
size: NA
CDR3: CASSWGLAGESVNEQFF
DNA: TGTGCCAGCAGCTGGGGACTAGCGGGAGAGAGTGTCAATGAGCAGTTCTTC